This T cell receptor beta chain was documented in a study of cytomegalovirus exposure and HLA in healthy donors. Study-wide points: A later examination showed that TCR association rates differed by HLA locus, with DRB1 most and HLA-C fewest.

Germline values: CDR1 SGHDT, CDR2 YYEEEE. V trimming: 4 bases; J trimming: 2 bases; junction bases outside the gene matches: 5. CDR3 size: 14 residues. As regards this clone: The target antigen is unknown.

The PCR ran on 60 Vbeta and 13 Jbeta primers. Data came from immunoSEQ multiplex PCR; TCRdb stores just in-frame clones and leaves some out. The data contain 150,000 or so clones, roughly four fifths of them singletons. V gene TRBV5-6 combines with J gene TRBJ2-7, with TRBD2 identical over 8 bases. This TCR was sampled from a man in his forties in good health and CMV-seronegative. The sequenced sample consisted of PBMCs. This chain's CDR3 is CASSPTGGPYEQYV. The CDR3 nucleotides read TGTGCCAGCAGCCCCACGGGAGGGCCCTACGAGCAGTACGTC.